This is a list of T cell receptor beta chains from one sample in a study of regulatory T cells in long-lasting Graves disease. One entry per CDR3 protein, called by TCRdb with MiXCR from the multiplex PCR reads. The sample lists 350,000 to 500,000 distinct CDR3 sequences; roughly 15% were seen once. This sample also belongs to another study, concerning T cells in Graves' hyperthyroidism and ophthalmopathy.

The starting material was peripheral blood mononuclear cells (PBMCs), obtained at new diagnosis, from a patient treated with antithyroid drugs. These receptors originate from a woman younger than 45 with Graves disease. The CDR3 runs from the conserved cysteine through the conserved F or W. Fields, in order: J gene, clone size, D gene, V gene, CDR3 DNA, CDR3 protein. A D gene is named only where the DNA matches it firmly. For some rows the clone size is stated as once, few or many, or as a class when expanded; others skip it.

TRBJ2-3,many,TRBD2,TRBV7-2,TGTGCCAGCAGCTTAGGGGACTACTTTCTCACAGATACGCAGTATTTT,CASSLGDYFLTDTQYF
TRBJ1-2,many,NA,TRBV28,TGTGCCAGCAGTTATCCTCCAGGAACTAACTATGGCTACACCTTC,CASSYPPGTNYGYTF
TRBJ2-1,few,NA,TRBV7-3,TGTGCCAGCACTTCCCCGTACGGTGAGCAGTTCTTC,CASTSPYGEQFF
TRBJ2-2,many,TRBD1,TRBV27,TGTGCCAGCAGACGGGACAGGCGCACCGGGGAGCTGTTTTTT,CASRRDRRTGELFF
TRBJ2-7,NA,TRBD2,TRBV29-1,TGCAGCGCCCGGGAGGGACCTGCGGGAATCTACGAGCAGTACTTC,CSAREGPAGIYEQYF
TRBJ1-1,many,NA,TRBV27,TGTGCCAGCAGTTTACTAGGCGGTGAAACTGAAGCTTTCTTT,CASSLLGGETEAFF
TRBJ2-2,many,TRBD2,TRBV28,TGTGCCAGCAGACCCTATAGCGGGAGGTCGAACACCGGGGAGCTGTTTTTT,CASRPYSGRSNTGELFF
TRBJ2-5,NA,TRBD2,TRBV7-3,TGTGCCAGCAGCTTCACTAGCGGGAGTACAGAGACCCAGTACTTC,CASSFTSGSTETQYF
TRBJ2-1,NA,NA,TRBV5-1,TGCGCCAGCAGCTATGGGAAGGGTAGCCGGAGCTCCTACAATGAGCAGTTCTTC,CASSYGKGSRSSYNEQFF
TRBJ2-1,many,NA,TRBV12-5,TGTGCTAGTGGTTTGGGACTAGGGAGCTACAATGAGCAGTTCTTC,CASGLGLGSYNEQFF
TRBJ1-2,many,TRBD1,TRBV18,TGTGCCACCACGCCGCAGGGGGATTATGGCTACACCTTC,CATTPQGDYGYTF
TRBJ2-7,NA,NA,TRBV5-1,TGCGCCAGCAGCAGAGGGGCCCCGAGCTCCTACGAGCGGTACTTC,CASSRGAPSSYERYF
TRBJ2-3,few,NA,TRBV9,TGTGCCAGCAGCTCGGATGGGGCTAGCACAGATACGCAGTATTTT,CASSSDGASTDTQYF
TRBJ2-5,many,TRBD2,TRBV6-1,TGTGCCAGCATCGGGACTATACAAGAGACCCAGTACTTC,CASIGTIQETQYF
TRBJ2-3,NA,TRBD2,TRBV29-1,TGCAGCGTGACTAGCGGGGCCTCTAGCACAGATACGCAGTATTTT,CSVTSGASSTDTQYF
TRBJ2-7,many,TRBD2,TRBV20-1,TGCAGTGCTAGAACCGGACTAGCGGGAGGGCGGGAGCAGTACTTC,CSARTGLAGGREQYF
TRBJ2-7,many,NA,TRBV4-3,TGCGCCAGCAGCCCTGCGACAGGAAAAACCTACGAGCAGTACTTC,CASSPATGKTYEQYF
TRBJ1-1,NA,TRBD1,TRBV27,TGTGCCAGCAGTTTATCAGCCGGGACAGGGGTTTTTACTGAAGCTTTCTTT,CASSLSAGTGVFTEAFF
TRBJ2-3,NA,NA,TRBV25-1,TGTGCCAGCAGTGAATATATCTCAAGCGGACACACAGATACGCAGTATTTT,CASSEYISSGHTDTQYF
TRBJ1-3,NA,NA,TRBV18,TGTGCCAGCTCACCAAGGCCCGCGGCGGTCTCTGGAAACACCATATATTTT,CASSPRPAAVSGNTIYF
TRBJ2-1,many,NA,TRBV7-9,TGTGCCAGCAGCTTAAGACCCCGGGACTGGACACACAATGAGCAGTTCTTC,CASSLRPRDWTHNEQFF
TRBJ1-3,once,TRBD1,TRBV28,TGTGCCTCACAGGGGGCCTACACCTCTGGAAACACCATATATTTT,CASQGAYTSGNTIYF
TRBJ2-2,NA,NA,TRBV20-1,TGCAGTGCTAGAACCCTTGGACGGAACACCGGGGAGCTGTTTTTT,CSARTLGRNTGELFF
TRBJ1-2,NA,NA,TRBV19,TGTGCCAGTAGTCCTTTGTCAGGGTCGTTCAACTATGGCTACACCTTC,CASSPLSGSFNYGYTF
TRBJ2-1,NA,NA,TRBV20-1,TGCAGTGCAACGGGAGTGGGAACCTACAATGAGCAGTTCTTC,CSATGVGTYNEQFF
TRBJ2-1,many,TRBD1,TRBV30,TGTGCCTGGAACGGGGCAGGGGGTTTCGGTGAGCAGTTCTTC,CAWNGAGGFGEQFF
TRBJ1-4,NA,NA,TRBV28,TGTGCCAGCAGTTTTTATGGCAGGGAGAGTGAAAAACTGTTTTTT,CASSFYGRESEKLFF
TRBJ2-3,NA,NA,TRBV30,TGTGCCTGGTTAGTGTCAGGGATCACAGATACGCAGTATTTT,CAWLVSGITDTQYF
TRBJ2-3,NA,NA,TRBV20-1,TGCAGTGCTAGACACATATTAGGCCCCCAGGGAACAGATACGCAGTATTTT,CSARHILGPQGTDTQYF
TRBJ1-6,few,TRBD1,TRBV27,TGTGCCAGCAGTTTAAAGGGGGCGCGTTTCTATAATTCACCCCTCCACTTT,CASSLKGARFYNSPLHF
TRBJ1-4,NA,NA,TRBV4-1,TGCGCCAGCAGCCAAGTAACGGGTGAAAAACTGTTTTTT,CASSQVTGEKLFF
TRBJ1-5,NA,TRBD1,TRBV11-2,TGTGCCAGCAGCCGACAGGGGGCGATGTATAGCAATCAGCCCCAGCATTTT,CASSRQGAMYSNQPQHF
TRBJ2-2,many,NA,TRBV5-1,TGCGCCAGCAGCTTACTAGACCCTCTTGGGGAGCTGTTTTTT,CASSLLDPLGELFF
TRBJ2-3,many,TRBD1,TRBV28,TGTGCCAGCAGTCCAACAGGGGTGGTTACGCAGTATTTT,CASSPTGVVTQYF
TRBJ2-1,many,TRBD2,TRBV12-3/TRBV12-4,TGTGCCAGCAGTTTATCACTAGCGGGACATCAGTTCTTC,CASSLSLAGHQFF
TRBJ1-2,NA,TRBD1,TRBV6-2/TRBV6-3,TGTGCCAGCGTTATACAGGGGAACTATGGCTACACCTTC,CASVIQGNYGYTF